A selection of T cell receptor beta chains follows, all from one sample in a study of blood T cells in healthy people across ages. TCRdb used MiXCR to reprocess the 5' RACE reads, holding one entry per CDR3 protein. The sample lists some 1,000,000 distinct CDR3 sequences; under 30% were seen once. These data were also reused for a study on T cells of mothers and their children.

Specimen: blood. These receptors were obtained from a girl aged 2-10 years in good health. Both conserved end residues are part of each CDR3. Each record gives: D gene, clone size, J gene, V gene, CDR3 protein, CDR3 DNA. The D gene is left open where the match is weak. The size field is filled for only some rows; it gives once, few, many or a size class.

D gene: -
clone size: few
J gene: TRBJ2-5
V gene: TRBV12-3/TRBV12-4
CDR3 protein: CASWEGRLETQYF
CDR3 DNA: TGTGCCAGCTGGGAAGGACGGTTGGAGACCCAGTACTTC

D gene: TRBD1
clone size: few
J gene: TRBJ2-7
V gene: TRBV7-2
CDR3 protein: CANGGTGKNEQYF
CDR3 DNA: TGTGCTAATGGGGGGACAGGGAAAAACGAGCAGTACTTC

D gene: TRBD1
clone size: -
J gene: TRBJ1-2
V gene: TRBV27
CDR3 protein: CASSLHTGVFGYTF
CDR3 DNA: TGTGCCAGCAGTTTGCATACAGGGGTTTTTGGCTACACCTTC

D gene: -
clone size: -
J gene: TRBJ2-7
V gene: TRBV14
CDR3 protein: CASSQEGKRREFF
CDR3 DNA: TGTGCCAGCAGCCAAGAGGGAAAAAGGAGAGAGTTCTTC

D gene: -
clone size: -
J gene: TRBJ2-7
V gene: TRBV20-1
CDR3 protein: CSARHGISTYEQYF
CDR3 DNA: TGCAGTGCTCGCCACGGGATTTCGACCTACGAGCAGTACTTC

D gene: -
clone size: -
J gene: TRBJ1-1
V gene: TRBV28
CDR3 protein: CASNSPRVDMNTEAFF
CDR3 DNA: TGTGCCAGCAATTCCCCCAGGGTCGACATGAACACTGAAGCTTTCTTT

D gene: -
clone size: few
J gene: TRBJ1-2
V gene: TRBV3-1
CDR3 protein: CASSSRIFTDTYGYTF
CDR3 DNA: TGTGCCAGCAGCTCCCGCATTTTCACAGACACCTATGGCTACACCTTC

D gene: TRBD1
clone size: -
J gene: TRBJ2-7
V gene: TRBV7-9
CDR3 protein: CASSYNLGTGSYEQYF
CDR3 DNA: TGTGCCAGCAGCTACAACCTGGGGACAGGGTCCTACGAGCAGTACTTC

D gene: -
clone size: -
J gene: TRBJ2-7
V gene: TRBV29-1
CDR3 protein: CSVIPALSYEQYF
CDR3 DNA: TGCAGCGTTATCCCGGCTCTCTCTTACGAGCAGTACTTC

D gene: TRBD1
clone size: -
J gene: TRBJ1-4
V gene: TRBV20-1
CDR3 protein: CSARESRGLGEKLFF
CDR3 DNA: TGCAGTGCTAGGGAGTCAAGGGGGCTTGGTGAAAAACTGTTTTTT

D gene: TRBD2
clone size: few
J gene: TRBJ2-2
V gene: TRBV20-1
CDR3 protein: CSASAGTSGSPGTGELFF
CDR3 DNA: TGCAGTGCTAGTGCCGGGACTAGCGGGAGTCCTGGCACCGGGGAGCTGTTTTTT

D gene: -
clone size: -
J gene: TRBJ2-1
V gene: TRBV10-2
CDR3 protein: CASSQGGMSDEQFF
CDR3 DNA: TGCGCCAGCAGTCAGGGGGGAATGTCCGATGAGCAGTTCTTC

D gene: TRBD2
clone size: -
J gene: TRBJ2-2
V gene: TRBV11-3
CDR3 protein: CASRYGLAGDTGELFF
CDR3 DNA: TGTGCCAGCAGATACGGACTAGCGGGGGACACCGGGGAGCTGTTTTTT

D gene: -
clone size: few
J gene: TRBJ2-3
V gene: TRBV6-2/TRBV6-3
CDR3 protein: CASNMEFTDTQYF
CDR3 DNA: TGTGCCAGCAACATGGAGTTCACAGATACGCAGTATTTT

D gene: -
clone size: -
J gene: TRBJ1-1
V gene: TRBV5-1
CDR3 protein: CASIWGNEAFF
CDR3 DNA: TGCGCCAGCATATGGGGCAATGAAGCTTTCTTT

D gene: TRBD2
clone size: -
J gene: TRBJ2-1
V gene: TRBV6-1
CDR3 protein: CASSDPWEGEFDNEQFF
CDR3 DNA: TGTGCCAGCAGTGATCCGTGGGAGGGAGAATTCGACAATGAGCAGTTCTTC

D gene: -
clone size: -
J gene: TRBJ2-1
V gene: TRBV11-2
CDR3 protein: CASSLDVSEQFF
CDR3 DNA: TGTGCCAGCAGCTTAGACGTGAGTGAGCAGTTCTTC

D gene: TRBD1
clone size: -
J gene: TRBJ2-5
V gene: TRBV13
CDR3 protein: CASSYPDRVGQETQYF
CDR3 DNA: TGTGCCAGCAGCTACCCCGACAGGGTTGGCCAAGAGACCCAGTACTTC

D gene: -
clone size: few
J gene: TRBJ1-6
V gene: TRBV2
CDR3 protein: CASRDGRGGNSPLHF
CDR3 DNA: TGTGCCAGTCGTGATGGGAGGGGTGGCAATTCACCCCTCCACTTT

D gene: TRBD2
clone size: few
J gene: TRBJ2-3
V gene: TRBV7-8
CDR3 protein: CASSSWERGFTDTQYF
CDR3 DNA: TGTGCCAGCAGCTCCTGGGAGCGGGGATTCACAGATACGCAGTATTTT

D gene: -
clone size: few
J gene: TRBJ1-1
V gene: TRBV5-6
CDR3 protein: CASSPQPNTEAFF
CDR3 DNA: TGTGCCAGCAGCCCGCAACCGAACACTGAAGCTTTCTTT

D gene: TRBD1
clone size: few
J gene: TRBJ1-2
V gene: TRBV5-1
CDR3 protein: CASSFQQGADGYTF
CDR3 DNA: TGCGCCAGCAGCTTTCAACAGGGGGCGGATGGCTACACCTTC

D gene: -
clone size: few
J gene: TRBJ2-1
V gene: TRBV20-1
CDR3 protein: CSARDRPWGESEQFF
CDR3 DNA: TGCAGTGCTAGAGATCGTCCGTGGGGGGAATCTGAGCAGTTCTTC

D gene: -
clone size: -
J gene: TRBJ1-1
V gene: TRBV7-2
CDR3 protein: CASGSQRNTEAFF
CDR3 DNA: TGTGCCAGCGGTTCCCAGAGGAACACTGAAGCTTTCTTT

D gene: -
clone size: -
J gene: TRBJ2-3
V gene: TRBV12-3/TRBV12-4
CDR3 protein: CASSFGGVGSDTQYF
CDR3 DNA: TGTGCCAGCAGTTTCGGCGGGGTCGGATCAGATACGCAGTATTTT

D gene: -
clone size: -
J gene: TRBJ2-3
V gene: TRBV12-3/TRBV12-4
CDR3 protein: CASSFGASPTSTDTQYF
CDR3 DNA: TGTGCCAGCAGTTTCGGGGCTAGCCCAACCTCAACAGATACGCAGTATTTT

D gene: -
clone size: few
J gene: TRBJ2-7
V gene: TRBV14
CDR3 protein: CASSQGVDGGPYEQYF
CDR3 DNA: TGTGCCAGCAGCCAAGGGGTGGACGGGGGGCCCTACGAGCAGTACTTC